These T cell receptor beta chains were read from a single sample in a study of T cell responses to AZD1222 COVID-19 vaccine. Assay: immunoSEQ multiplex PCR; the TCRdb copy retains only in-frame clones and omits some. Of about 200,000 clones in the sample, approximately 95% were seen once. Sequences were derived from peripheral blood, sampled 28 days after the second AZD1222 dose. These receptors came from an adult who received the AZD1222 COVID-19 vaccine. Each CDR3 is given with its conserved first and last residue. Each record gives: J gene, clone size, D gene, V gene, CDR3 protein, CDR3 DNA. A D gene is named only where the DNA matches it firmly. Only part of the rows carry a size: once, few, many, or a class if the clone is expanded.

>TRBJ1-4|-|-|TRBV29-1
CSVDSNEKLFF
TGCAGCGTTGATTCTAATGAAAAACTGTTTTTT
>TRBJ1-5|-|-|TRBV6-5
CASSILDSNQPQHF
TGTGCCAGCAGTATCCTGGACAGCAATCAGCCCCAGCATTTT
>TRBJ1-2|once|TRBD1|TRBV29-1
CSVDPRTGFYGYTF
TGCAGCGTTGACCCCCGGACAGGGTTCTATGGCTACACCTTC
>TRBJ1-5|-|TRBD1|TRBV19
CASRPRQGASGNQPQHF
TGTGCCAGTAGGCCGAGACAGGGGGCCTCGGGCAATCAGCCCCAGCATTTT
>TRBJ1-6|-|-|TRBV5-4
CASSLRGNNSPLHF
TGTGCCAGCAGTCTAAGGGGGAATAATTCACCCCTCCACTTT
>TRBJ1-2|-|-|TRBV15
CATSRDRAGYTF
TGTGCCACCAGCAGAGACAGGGCCGGCTACACCTTC
>TRBJ1-5|once|TRBD1|TRBV6-5
CASSYGGQGDQPQHF
TGTGCCAGCAGTTACGGGGGACAGGGGGATCAGCCCCAGCATTTT
>TRBJ2-1|-|-|TRBV6-4
CASSDGQGRNEQFF
TGTGCCAGCAGTGACGGTCAGGGGCGGAATGAGCAGTTCTTC
>TRBJ1-5|-|TRBD1|TRBV28
CASSLGQGREPQHF
TGTGCCAGCAGTTTGGGACAGGGCAGGGAGCCCCAGCATTTT
>TRBJ2-2|-|-|TRBV6-1
CASSEAVKGVWELFF
TGTGCCAGCAGTGAAGCAGTAAAGGGGGTTTGGGAGCTGTTTTTT
>TRBJ2-1|-|-|TRBV5-1
CASSFNPANRDEQFF
TGCGCCAGCAGCTTTAACCCAGCCAATAGGGATGAGCAGTTCTTC
>TRBJ1-1|-|-|TRBV12-3/TRBV12-4
CASSYTWNTEAFF
TGTGCCAGCAGTTATACGTGGAACACTGAAGCTTTCTTT
>TRBJ2-7|-|TRBD2|TRBV28
CASSLLPSGGELGQYF
TGTGCCAGCAGTTTATTGCCGAGCGGGGGGGAACTCGGGCAGTACTTC
>TRBJ1-1|-|-|TRBV9
CASSRGGTGSTEAFF
TGTGCCAGCAGCCGGGGGGGCACAGGGTCCACTGAAGCTTTCTTT
>TRBJ1-1|once|-|TRBV3-1/TRBV3-2
CASSQEGNTEAFF
TGTGCCAGCAGCCAGGAAGGGAACACTGAAGCTTTCTTT
>TRBJ1-5|-|-|TRBV16
CASSQRGAGGQPQHF
TGTGCCAGCAGCCAACGAGGGGCGGGTGGTCAGCCCCAGCATTTT
>TRBJ2-3|-|TRBD2|TRBV5-1
CASSSELAGSSTDTQYF
TGCGCCAGCAGCTCAGAACTAGCGGGGTCTAGCACAGATACGCAGTATTTT
>TRBJ1-5|-|-|TRBV7-2
CASSLARASNQPQHF
TGTGCCAGCAGCTTAGCCAGGGCTAGCAATCAGCCCCAGCATTTT
>TRBJ1-5|-|TRBD1|TRBV18
CASSSGGNQPQHF
TGTGCCAGCTCATCAGGGGGGAATCAGCCCCAGCATTTT
>TRBJ1-2|-|TRBD1|TRBV19
CASGQGAHYGYTF
TGTGCCAGTGGTCAGGGGGCTCACTATGGCTACACCTTC
>TRBJ1-5|-|-|TRBV18
CASSPEGSRNNQPQHF
TGTGCCAGCTCACCAGAGGGGAGTCGTAACAATCAGCCCCAGCATTTT
>TRBJ1-2|-|TRBD1|TRBV27
CASSLLGQGGYGYTF
TGTGCCAGCAGTTTATTGGGACAGGGGGGCTATGGCTACACCTTC
>TRBJ2-2|-|-|TRBV28
CASTKRPNTGELFF
TGTGCCAGCACCAAGAGGCCAAACACCGGGGAGCTGTTTTTT
>TRBJ1-3|-|-|TRBV15
CATSRDMDRGNTIYF
TGTGCCACCAGCAGAGATATGGACCGTGGAAACACCATATATTTT
>TRBJ2-7|-|-|TRBV12-3/TRBV12-4
CASSFRRPEQYF
TGTGCCAGCAGTTTTCGGCGGCCCGAGCAGTACTTC
>TRBJ1-6|once|-|TRBV6-5
CASTLRRSSNSPLHF
TGTGCCAGCACTCTTCGTCGGTCGAGTAATTCACCCCTCCACTTT
>TRBJ2-5|-|TRBD2|TRBV28
CASSLLQVVASGGAGETQYF
TGTGCCAGCAGTTTACTCCAGGTGGTGGCTAGCGGGGGGGCCGGGGAGACCCAGTACTTC
>TRBJ1-1|-|-|TRBV5-6
CASSRTARNTEAFF
TGTGCCAGCAGTCGGACCGCCCGCAACACTGAAGCTTTCTTT
>TRBJ1-1|-|-|TRBV29-1
CSLHSGTVNTEAFF
TGCAGCTTACATTCCGGGACGGTGAACACTGAAGCTTTCTTT
>TRBJ1-5|-|-|TRBV2
CASSVSGHQPQHF
TGTGCCAGCAGTGTGTCAGGGCATCAGCCCCAGCATTTT
>TRBJ1-2|-|-|TRBV3-1/TRBV3-2
CASSQVGMDGYTF
TGTGCCAGCAGCCAAGTGGGAATGGATGGCTACACCTTC
>TRBJ1-2|-|-|TRBV4-3
CASSPPDNGGNGYTF
TGCGCCAGCAGCCCCCCGGACAACGGAGGGAATGGCTACACCTTC
>TRBJ1-6|-|TRBD1|TRBV2
CASTPRTGGISPLHF
TGTGCCAGCACCCCGCGGACAGGGGGAATCTCACCCCTCCACTTT
>TRBJ2-5|-|TRBD1|TRBV7-2
CASSLNGAGQGQETQYF
TGTGCCAGCAGCTTAAACGGAGCTGGACAGGGTCAAGAGACCCAGTACTTC
>TRBJ2-7|-|-|TRBV18
CASSPYGQKPYF
TGTGCCAGCTCACCCTACGGACAGAAGCCGTACTTC
>TRBJ1-1|-|-|TRBV7-9
CASKQNRVTNTEAFF
TGTGCCAGCAAACAGAACCGGGTTACGAACACTGAAGCTTTCTTT
>TRBJ1-1|-|-|TRBV7-9
CAVQRAGRIGDASEAFF
TGTGCCGTCCAGCGTGCGGGGCGAATTGGGGACGCCTCTGAAGCTTTCTTT
>TRBJ1-6|-|-|TRBV14
CASSHRALNSPLHF
TGTGCCAGCAGCCACCGGGCCTTAAATTCACCCCTCCACTTT
>TRBJ1-2|few|-|TRBV27
CASGGTGTNYGYTF
TGTGCCAGCGGGGGTACAGGGACTAATTATGGCTACACCTTC
>TRBJ1-5|once|-|TRBV20-1
CSAKGFGPQHF
TGCAGTGCTAAGGGATTTGGCCCCCAGCATTTT
>TRBJ2-2|-|TRBD2|TRBV7-9
CASSLRSRTSGTGELFF
TGTGCCAGCAGCTTGAGGTCTCGAACTAGCGGCACCGGGGAGCTGTTTTTT
>TRBJ2-2|-|-|TRBV6-4
CASSTTHSNTGELFF
TGTGCCAGCAGTACGACCCATTCTAACACCGGGGAGCTGTTTTTT
>TRBJ2-7|-|-|TRBV11-2
CASSSTSYEQYF
TGTGCCAGCAGTTCAACCTCCTACGAGCAGTACTTC
>TRBJ1-6|-|-|TRBV19
CASSTPSNSPLHF
TGTGCCAGTAGTACCCCGAGTAATTCACCCCTCCACTTT
>TRBJ1-1|-|-|TRBV3-1/TRBV3-2
CASSQAASPVSNTEAFF
TGTGCCAGCAGCCAAGCCGCCTCTCCCGTTTCCAACACTGAAGCTTTCTTT
>TRBJ2-1|-|-|TRBV4-1
CASSQDTARVNEQFF
TGCGCCAGCAGCCAAGATACGGCCAGGGTCAATGAGCAGTTCTTC
>TRBJ2-3|-|-|TRBV29-1
CSVVPSAVLTDTQYF
TGCAGCGTTGTCCCCTCAGCCGTCCTCACAGATACGCAGTATTTT
>TRBJ1-2|-|TRBD1|TRBV5-1
CASSLGQGIFDYGYTF
TGCGCCAGCAGCCTCGGACAGGGTATCTTTGACTATGGCTACACCTTC
>TRBJ1-2|-|TRBD1|TRBV24-1
CATSRDRGSSGYTF
TGTGCCACCAGCCGGGACAGGGGATCCTCTGGCTACACCTTC
>TRBJ2-5|-|-|TRBV30
CAWSLPRLTGETQYF
TGTGCCTGGAGTTTGCCCAGGCTGACAGGAGAGACCCAGTACTTC
>TRBJ2-2|-|TRBD1|TRBV7-2
CASSLGGQAGRELFF
TGTGCCAGCAGCTTAGGGGGACAGGCCGGTCGGGAGCTGTTTTTT
>TRBJ2-7|-|TRBD1|TRBV7-2
CASSIAETGVYEQYF
TGTGCCAGCAGCATCGCTGAGACAGGGGTCTACGAGCAGTACTTC
>TRBJ1-6|once|TRBD1|TRBV19
CASNAGTANSPLHF
TGTGCCAGTAACGCCGGGACAGCAAATTCACCCCTCCACTTT
>TRBJ2-1|-|TRBD2|TRBV30
CAWKISGGPKQFF
TGTGCCTGGAAGATTAGCGGGGGGCCAAAGCAGTTCTTC
>TRBJ1-2|-|-|TRBV5-1
CASSLDVVGGARGYTF
TGCGCCAGCAGCTTGGACGTTGTGGGGGGCGCGAGAGGCTACACCTTC